This T cell receptor beta chain is from a study of T-cell reconstitution after alpha-beta-depleted transplantation in children. CDR1 and CDR2 (germline): SGHVS, FNYEAQ. V was cut by 1 base and J by 1 base, with 11 bases left in between. The CDR3 has 15 residues. Study-wide results and limits: The study traced high day-60 TCRbeta diversity in some patients to surviving recipient T cells and thymic progenitors. T cells produced anew were the main source of T-cell counts and diversity one year after transplant.

TCRbeta library preparation incorporated unique molecular identifiers. TCRdb analysed the PCR reads with MiXCR anew, one entry per CDR3 protein. This table holds hundreds of thousands of distinct CDR3 sequences, 15% to 20% found once. This clonotype was seen a handful of times. Its cognate antigen is unknown. The sequence was obtained from a boy younger than two who had a stem cell transplant for Wiskott-Aldrich syndrome, so the T cells may come from the graft donor. V is TRBV7-6 and J is TRBJ2-7; D perhaps matches TRBD2 (5 bases). The sample consisted of PBMCs, mostly from graft donor cells, taken 360 days after TCRalphabeta/CD19-depleted stem cell transplant. The DNA of the CDR3 is TGTGCCAGCAGCTTAGAAGAGGGAGAATCCTACGAGCAGTACTTC. Its protein product is CASSLEEGESYEQYF.